This note documents a single T cell receptor (beta chain) sequence. It lacks a known antigen. No much larger clone is present one base from it, and per-base qualities are unavailable. The immunoSEQ Assay, a bias-controlled multiplex PCR, was used to amplify TCRbeta CDR3 regions from genomic DNA. The paper's processing steps were these. Nucleated cell counts per sample were estimated from amplification of reference gene primers within the assay. To quantify the absolute abundance of each unique TCRbeta CDR3 rearrangement, sequence reads were collapsed and filtered. For each sample, productive Simpson clonality was calculated as the square root of Simpson's diversity index over productive rearrangements. TCRdb holds this immuneACCESS table with in-frame rearrangements only. Some clones are missing; in checked studies, unresolved V genes explain under half, and the rest has no known cause. The DNA was the basis for D and trimming; V, J and clone size are from that table. The sample includes some 250,000 clones, with 75% to 90% observed a single time. Around 1.8% of the sample is held by the ten biggest clonotypes.

This record comes from a study of blood T cell repertoires in COVID-19 (TCRdb year 2020). For the study in its entirety: Samples from collaborators originated in the United States, Italy and Spain and spanned both the acute and convalescent phases of COVID-19. The material from the prospective study consisted of cDNA or gDNA derived from T cells, B-cell-depleted T cells, or PBMCs. Subjects who had been exposed to COVID-19, were actively infected with it, or had recovered from it provided the deeply sampled blood TCRbeta repertoires that made up the dataset. The repertoires were released in a freely available public database intended as a resource for research on the immune response to SARS-CoV-2. The samples were drawn from the first 160 participants of the ongoing ImmuneRACE study and from some 1,300 subjects provided by 6 global collaborators. Sample metadata almost always included a de-identified subject ID, COVID-19 status, age in years and sex. Where available, HLA class I and class II types were taken from metadata supplied by the sample provider and were not determined by assay-based typing. Study-level results and caveats: The amount of clinical and demographic metadata varied by source and participant and was provided uncurated.

Collaborating institutions collected whole blood in K2EDTA tubes following their own protocols. For TCRbeta analysis, collaborators shipped samples as frozen whole blood, isolated PBMCs, or DNA extracted from either of those sample types. The germline V gene (reference sequence) sets CDR1 to SEHNR and CDR2 to FQNEAQ. V has 5 bases trimmed and J has 2 bases trimmed; junction bases matching no gene number 2. Reading from cysteine to phenylalanine, the CDR3 counts 14 amino acids. The entry retains the CDR3 DNA only, 42 bases that are in frame from base 1. The chain joins TRBV7-9 to TRBJ1-5; 8 nucleotides in the junction match TRBD1. Sequencing was carried out using peripheral blood. The receptor comes from a man between 25 and 39 years old with active or convalescent COVID-19. The bases are TGTGCCAGCAGCCTGGACAGGGGCAATCAGCCCCAGCATTTT. Translated, this is CASSLDRGNQPQHF.